This T cell receptor beta chain is drawn from a study of blood T cell repertoires in COVID-19 (dated by TCRdb to between 2020 and 2021). Study-level background: Samples from collaborators originated in the United States, Italy and Spain and spanned both the acute and convalescent phases of COVID-19. The dataset comprised deeply sampled blood TCRbeta repertoires from subjects exposed to, actively infected with, or recovered from COVID-19. Samples were obtained from the ongoing ImmuneRACE study (first 160 participants) and from over 1,000 subjects provided by 6 global collaborators. Sample metadata almost always included a de-identified subject ID, COVID-19 status, age in years and sex. The prospective study material was composed of cDNA or gDNA derived from T cells, B-cell-depleted T cells, or PBMCs. Where available, HLA class I and class II types were obtained from metadata supplied by the sample provider rather than from assay-based typing. The repertoires were released in a freely available public database meant as a resource for research on the immune response to SARS-CoV-2. Summary of the overall study and its limitations: The amount of clinical and demographic metadata varied by source and participant and was provided uncurated.

TCRbeta CDR3 regions were amplified from genomic DNA using the immunoSEQ Assay, a bias-controlled multiplex PCR. In the paper's pipeline: The number of nucleated cells in each sample was estimated from the amplification of reference gene primers within the assay. Sequence reads were collapsed and filtered to measure the absolute abundance of every unique TCRbeta CDR3 rearrangement. Productive Simpson clonality was computed per sample as the square root of Simpson's diversity index over productive rearrangements. TCRdb limited this immuneACCESS table to in-frame rearrangements with V and J called. A share of clones is missing; checked studies link under half to unresolved V genes, and the rest is unexplained. The V and J calls and clone size are taken from that table; D and trimming were inferred from the DNA. The sample contains 25,000 to 30,000 clones, roughly 88% of them found a single time. About 8.4% of the sample is held by the ten biggest clonotypes.

CDR3 length: 16 amino acids, cysteine to phenylalanine. The read is trimmed to its CDR3 DNA, 48 bases read in frame from base 1. CDR1 and CDR2 (SGHRS, YFSETQ) derive from the germline V gene. Between the V and J ends, shortened by 1 base and 0 bases respectively, the junction contains 10 bases. The collaborating institutions used their own protocols to collect whole blood in K2EDTA tubes. For TCRbeta analysis, collaborator samples were shipped as frozen whole blood, as isolated PBMCs, or as DNA extracted from either sample type. Worth noting for this clone: It lacks a known antigen. No base quality information exists; no much larger clone differs at one position.

The V gene is TRBV5-1 and the J gene is TRBJ2-2; D gene: possibly TRBD1, on 6 matching bases. This sequence originates from a woman between 45 and 65 years old with active COVID-19. Sequencing was carried out using peripheral blood. The DNA sequence is given as TGCGCCAGCAGCTTGACAGGGTGGTCGAACACCGGGGAGCTGTTTTTT. This is translated as CASSLTGWSNTGELFF.